This T cell receptor beta chain originates from a study of blood T cell repertoires in COVID-19. Study at large: Sample material is recorded as cDNA or gDNA derived from T cells, B-cell-depleted T cells, or PBMCs.

Sequencing was performed with immunoSEQ multiplex PCR; in TCRdb, only in-frame clones are kept and a portion is missing. Of 80,000 to 100,000 clones in the sample, more than 65% were seen once. Sequenced input: peripheral blood. The TCR was taken from a human donor in a cohort sampled during active COVID-19.

The CDR3 here is CASSLGHTNEKLFF. The CDR3 nucleotides read TGCGCCAGCAGCCTAGGACATACTAATGAAAAACTGTTTTTT. The chain is built from TRBV4-1 and TRBJ1-4; tentative D call: TRBD1 (5 bases). This CDR3 is built from 14 residues. V dropped 4 bases and J dropped 2 bases, with 8 bases sitting between them. CDR1 and CDR2 (germline): MGHRA, YSYEKL.